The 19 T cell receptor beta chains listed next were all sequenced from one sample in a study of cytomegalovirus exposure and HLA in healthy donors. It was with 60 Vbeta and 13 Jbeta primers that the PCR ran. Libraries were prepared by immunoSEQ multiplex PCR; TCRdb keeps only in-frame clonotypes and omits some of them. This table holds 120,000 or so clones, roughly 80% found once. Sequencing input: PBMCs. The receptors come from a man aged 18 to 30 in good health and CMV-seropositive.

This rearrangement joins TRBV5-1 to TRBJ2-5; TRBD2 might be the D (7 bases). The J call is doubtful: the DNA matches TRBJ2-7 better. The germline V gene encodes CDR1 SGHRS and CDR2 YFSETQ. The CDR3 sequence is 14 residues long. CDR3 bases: TGCGCCAGCGCCATAGGGGGGGTCTCCTACGAGCAGTACTTC. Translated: CASAIGGVSYEQYF.

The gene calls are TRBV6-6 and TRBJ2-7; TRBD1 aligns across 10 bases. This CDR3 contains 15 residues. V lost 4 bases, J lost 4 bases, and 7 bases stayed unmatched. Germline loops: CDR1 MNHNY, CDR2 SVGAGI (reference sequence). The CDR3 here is CASSSTRQGAYEQYF. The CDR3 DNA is TGTGCCAGCAGTTCCACTCGACAGGGGGCTTACGAGCAGTACTTC.

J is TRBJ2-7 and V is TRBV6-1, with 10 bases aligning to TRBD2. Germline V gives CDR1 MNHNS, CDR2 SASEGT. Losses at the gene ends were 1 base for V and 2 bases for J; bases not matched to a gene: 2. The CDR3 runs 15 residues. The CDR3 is CASSEEAGGPYEQYF. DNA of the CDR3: TGTGCCAGCAGTGAAGAAGCGGGAGGGCCCTACGAGCAGTACTTC.

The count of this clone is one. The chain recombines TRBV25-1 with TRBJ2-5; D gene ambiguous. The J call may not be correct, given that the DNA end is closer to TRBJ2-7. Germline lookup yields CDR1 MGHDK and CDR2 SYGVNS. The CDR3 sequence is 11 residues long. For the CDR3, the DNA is TGTGCCAGCAGTGAAAAGAACGAGCAGTACTTC. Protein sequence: CASSEKNEQYF.

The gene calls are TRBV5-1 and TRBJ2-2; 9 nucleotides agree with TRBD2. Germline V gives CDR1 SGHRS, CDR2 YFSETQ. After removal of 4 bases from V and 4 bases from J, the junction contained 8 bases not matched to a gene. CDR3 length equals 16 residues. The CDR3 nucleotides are TGCGCCAGCAGCGCGGCGGGAGGGCACAGCACCGGGGAGCTGTTTTTT. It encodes CASSAAGGHSTGELFF.

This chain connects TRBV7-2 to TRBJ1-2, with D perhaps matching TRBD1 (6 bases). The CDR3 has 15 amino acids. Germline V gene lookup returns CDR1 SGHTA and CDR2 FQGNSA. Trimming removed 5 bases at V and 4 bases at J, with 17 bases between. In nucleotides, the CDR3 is TGTGCCAGCAGCCCTTCGGGGGGGCTAAGCTATGGCTACACCTTC. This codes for CASSPSGGLSYGYTF.

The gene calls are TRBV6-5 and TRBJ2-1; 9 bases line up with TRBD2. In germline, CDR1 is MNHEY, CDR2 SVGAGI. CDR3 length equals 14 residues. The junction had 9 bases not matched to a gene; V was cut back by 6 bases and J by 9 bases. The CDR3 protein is CASSQGGRAGEQFF. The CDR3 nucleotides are TGTGCCAGCAGCCAGGGCGGGAGGGCCGGTGAGCAGTTCTTC.

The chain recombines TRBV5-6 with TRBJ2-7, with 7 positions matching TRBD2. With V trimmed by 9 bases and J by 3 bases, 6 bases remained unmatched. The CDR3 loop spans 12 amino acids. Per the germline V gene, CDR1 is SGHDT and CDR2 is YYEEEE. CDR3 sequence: CATGPSGYEQYF. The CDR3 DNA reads TGTGCCACGGGGCCTAGCGGCTACGAGCAGTACTTC.

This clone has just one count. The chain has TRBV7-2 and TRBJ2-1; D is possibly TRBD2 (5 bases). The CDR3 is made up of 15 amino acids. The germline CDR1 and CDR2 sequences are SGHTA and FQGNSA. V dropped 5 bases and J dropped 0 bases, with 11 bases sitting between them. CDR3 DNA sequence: TGTGCCAGCAGCCAGCGGCAGTACTCCTACAATGAGCAGTTCTTC. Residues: CASSQRQYSYNEQFF.

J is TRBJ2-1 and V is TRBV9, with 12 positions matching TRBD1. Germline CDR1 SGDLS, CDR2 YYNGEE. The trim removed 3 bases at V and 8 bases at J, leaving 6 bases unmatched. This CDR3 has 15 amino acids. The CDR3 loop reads CASSGHGTGGDEQFF. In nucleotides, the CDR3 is TGTGCCAGCAGCGGACACGGGACAGGGGGCGATGAGCAGTTCTTC.

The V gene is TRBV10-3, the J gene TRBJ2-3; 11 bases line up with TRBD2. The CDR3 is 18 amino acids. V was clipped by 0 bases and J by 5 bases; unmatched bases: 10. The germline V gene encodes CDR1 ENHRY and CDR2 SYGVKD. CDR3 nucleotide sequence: TGTGCCATCAGTGAGTCCCCGCTAGCGGGGGGCGGAGGAGATACGCAGTATTTT. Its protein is CAISESPLAGGGGDTQYF.

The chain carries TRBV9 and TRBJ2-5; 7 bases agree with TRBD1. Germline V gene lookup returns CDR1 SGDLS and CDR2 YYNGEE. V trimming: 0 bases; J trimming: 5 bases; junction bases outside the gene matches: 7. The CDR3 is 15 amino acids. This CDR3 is CASSVVSTGVETQYF. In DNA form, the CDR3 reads TGTGCCAGCAGCGTAGTATCTACAGGGGTGGAGACCCAGTACTTC.

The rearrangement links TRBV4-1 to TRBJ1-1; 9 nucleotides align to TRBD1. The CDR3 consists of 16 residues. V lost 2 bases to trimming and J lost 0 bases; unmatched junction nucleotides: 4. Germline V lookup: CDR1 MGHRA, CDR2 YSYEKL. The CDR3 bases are TGCGCCAGCAGCCAACCCGGGACAGGGATGAACACTGAAGCTTTCTTT. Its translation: CASSQPGTGMNTEAFF.

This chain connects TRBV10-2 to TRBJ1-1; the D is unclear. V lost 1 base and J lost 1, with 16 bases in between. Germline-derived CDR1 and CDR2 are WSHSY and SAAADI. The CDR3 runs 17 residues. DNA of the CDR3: TGCGCCAGCAGTGAGTTTTACATACAGAATCAGAACACTGAAGCTTTCTTT. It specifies CASSEFYIQNQNTEAFF.

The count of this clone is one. The CDR3 coding sequence is TGTGCCAGCAGTCAACAGGGCAATCAGCCCCAGCATTTT. The encoded protein is CASSQQGNQPQHF. The chain is built from TRBV27 and TRBJ1-5, with a tentative D call TRBD1 (5 bases). The length of the CDR3 is 13 residues. The V gene's germline CDR1 is MNHEY and CDR2 SMNVEV (reference sequence). V lost 5 bases and J lost 2, with 7 bases in between.

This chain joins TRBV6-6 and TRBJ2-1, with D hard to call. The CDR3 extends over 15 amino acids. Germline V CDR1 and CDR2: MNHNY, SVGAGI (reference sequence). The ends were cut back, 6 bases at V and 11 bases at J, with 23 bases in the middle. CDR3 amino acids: CASSPPKQTTTKQFF. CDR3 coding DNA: TGTGCCAGCAGCCCGCCGAAGCAAACGACAACCAAGCAGTTCTTC.

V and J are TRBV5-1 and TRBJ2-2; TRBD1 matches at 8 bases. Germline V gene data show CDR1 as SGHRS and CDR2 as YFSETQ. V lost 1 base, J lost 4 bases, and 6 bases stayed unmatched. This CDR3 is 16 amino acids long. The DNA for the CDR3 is TGCGCCAGCAGCTTGTTGCAGGGGGCGGGCACCGGGGAGCTGTTTTTT. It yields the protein CASSLLQGAGTGELFF.

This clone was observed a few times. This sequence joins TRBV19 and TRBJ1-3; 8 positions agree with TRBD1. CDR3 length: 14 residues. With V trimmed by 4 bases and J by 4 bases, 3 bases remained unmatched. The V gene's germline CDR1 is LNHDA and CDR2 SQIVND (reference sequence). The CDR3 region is CASSRGQGGNTIYF. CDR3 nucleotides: TGTGCCAGTAGTAGAGGACAGGGAGGAAACACCATATATTTT.

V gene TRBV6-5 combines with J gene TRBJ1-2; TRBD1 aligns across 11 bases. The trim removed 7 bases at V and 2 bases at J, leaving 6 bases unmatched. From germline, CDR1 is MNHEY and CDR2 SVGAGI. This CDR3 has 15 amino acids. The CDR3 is CASIERTGGNYGYTF. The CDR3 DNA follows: TGTGCCAGCATCGAAAGGACAGGGGGCAACTATGGCTACACCTTC.